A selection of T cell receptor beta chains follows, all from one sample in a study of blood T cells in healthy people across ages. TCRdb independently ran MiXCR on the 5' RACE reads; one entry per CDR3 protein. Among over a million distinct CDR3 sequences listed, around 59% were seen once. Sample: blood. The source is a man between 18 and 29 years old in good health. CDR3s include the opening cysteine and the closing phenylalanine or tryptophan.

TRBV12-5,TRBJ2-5,CASRSPGGQETQYF
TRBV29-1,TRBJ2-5,CSATEVAQYF
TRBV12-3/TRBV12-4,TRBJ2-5,CASSPAGARETQYF
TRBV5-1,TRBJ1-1,CASSLAGSYEAFF
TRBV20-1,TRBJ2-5,CSATLEQETQYF
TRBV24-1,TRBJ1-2,CATASSIRGGYTF
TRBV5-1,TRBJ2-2,CASSSGTNTGELFF
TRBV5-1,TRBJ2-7,CVSSFKGQGDLGNEQYF
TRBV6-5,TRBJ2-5,CASSYSGSNQETQYF
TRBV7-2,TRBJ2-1,CASTHGGAYNEQFF
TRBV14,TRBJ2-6,CASSQGTGQLRANVLTF
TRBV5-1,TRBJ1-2,CASQWTYQFDYGYTF
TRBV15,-,CATSINQPDEQYF
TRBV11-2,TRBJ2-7,CASSLTSGASYEQYF
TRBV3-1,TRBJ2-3,CASSQYLGTSGRGADTQYF
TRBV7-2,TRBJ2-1,CASSATRNEQFF
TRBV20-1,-,CSASGTDSHEQYF
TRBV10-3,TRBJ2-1,CAISEVNEQFF
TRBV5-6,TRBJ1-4,CASSLFTGRATKEKLFF
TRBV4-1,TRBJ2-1,CASSRTRNEQFF
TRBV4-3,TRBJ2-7,CASSQEYYGYYEQYF
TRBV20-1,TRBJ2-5,CSASRRPEETQYF
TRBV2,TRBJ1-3,CASSGTRVLGNTIYF
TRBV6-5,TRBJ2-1,CASSLASGRWDEQFF
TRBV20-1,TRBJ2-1,CSARRGSYNEQFF
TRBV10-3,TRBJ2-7,CAIRKGTGVSYEQYF
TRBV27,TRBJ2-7,CASSLTVLYEQYF
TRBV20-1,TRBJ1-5,CSAVSETYREKRNQPQHF
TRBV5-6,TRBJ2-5,CASSLRNSQETQYF